Listed below are T cell receptor beta chains from one sample, sequenced in a study of human T cells and chemical hapten exposure. A single record per CDR3 protein comes from TCRdb applying MiXCR to the RACE reads. The top ten hold about 4% of the sample, which has about 82,000 distinct CDR3 sequences, 10% to 13% seen once. The sample here was whole blood, taken in connection with sensitization to the hapten diphenylcyclopropenone (DPC). The source of these receptors is a woman aged 45-59 years with alopecia areata. Some clones in this sample may be carry-over from other donors' samples. The CDR3 runs from the conserved cysteine through the conserved F or W. D genes are given only for firm matches. The size entry is marked missing in some rows and otherwise reads once, few, many or a size class.

V gene: TRBV19
J gene: TRBJ2-7
D gene: TRBD1
clone size: NA
CDR3 DNA: TGTGCCAGTAGTATACTGTGGACAGGCAAGACCTACGAGCAGTACTTC
CDR3 protein: CASSILWTGKTYEQYF

V gene: TRBV29-1
J gene: TRBJ2-1
D gene: NA
clone size: many
CDR3 DNA: TGCAGCGTTGGGGTTGCCCGCCGGGTCACCTACAATGAGCAGTTCTTC
CDR3 protein: CSVGVARRVTYNEQFF

V gene: TRBV14
J gene: TRBJ2-7
D gene: NA
clone size: many
CDR3 DNA: TGTGCCAGCAGCCAAAACAGGGTTATGCGGACCTACGAGCAGTACTTC
CDR3 protein: CASSQNRVMRTYEQYF

V gene: TRBV14
J gene: TRBJ2-5
D gene: NA
clone size: many
CDR3 DNA: TGTGCCAGCAGCCAAGATAGGGTGGAGACCCAGTACTTC
CDR3 protein: CASSQDRVETQYF

V gene: TRBV21-1
J gene: TRBJ2-5
D gene: NA
clone size: NA
CDR3 DNA: TGTGCCAGCAACCCTGGGGCACAGGAGACACAAGAGACCCAGTACTTC
CDR3 protein: CASNPGAQETQETQYF

V gene: TRBV6-4
J gene: TRBJ1-1
D gene: TRBD1
clone size: few
CDR3 DNA: TGTGCCAGCAGTGACGTCGACAGGGGAAGAGTGGTAGCTTTCTTT
CDR3 protein: CASSDVDRGRVVAFF

V gene: TRBV19
J gene: TRBJ2-7
D gene: TRBD1
clone size: few
CDR3 DNA: TGTGCCAGTAGTATCGGGACAGGGGGCGCCGAGCAGTACTTC
CDR3 protein: CASSIGTGGAEQYF

V gene: TRBV5-1
J gene: TRBJ2-3
D gene: NA
clone size: few
CDR3 DNA: TGCGCCAGCAGCCCAACGGACGGGGACACAGATACGCAGTATTTT
CDR3 protein: CASSPTDGDTDTQYF

V gene: TRBV5-6
J gene: TRBJ1-6
D gene: NA
clone size: few
CDR3 DNA: TGTGCCAGCAGGAAGGGGACTTTGGGGCATAATTCACCCCTCCACTTT
CDR3 protein: CASRKGTLGHNSPLHF

V gene: TRBV7-2
J gene: TRBJ2-1
D gene: TRBD2
clone size: many
CDR3 DNA: TGTGCCAGCAGCCCCGGTGGTAGCGGGAGGAATGAGCAGTTCTTC
CDR3 protein: CASSPGGSGRNEQFF

V gene: TRBV7-6
J gene: TRBJ2-3
D gene: NA
clone size: few
CDR3 DNA: TGTGCCAGCAGCTTAGACCGGGGCACAGATACGCAGTATTTT
CDR3 protein: CASSLDRGTDTQYF

V gene: TRBV5-4
J gene: TRBJ2-3
D gene: TRBD1
clone size: many
CDR3 DNA: TGTGCCAGCAGCCGGACAGGGGAACTCACAGATACGCAGTATTTT
CDR3 protein: CASSRTGELTDTQYF

V gene: TRBV29-1
J gene: TRBJ1-2
D gene: NA
clone size: many
CDR3 DNA: TGCAGCGTTGACCGGGGCAGTGGCTACACCTTC
CDR3 protein: CSVDRGSGYTF

V gene: TRBV7-2
J gene: TRBJ2-5
D gene: TRBD2
clone size: NA
CDR3 DNA: TGTGCCAGCAGCTCCGGGACTATTCTGGAGACCCAGTACTTC
CDR3 protein: CASSSGTILETQYF

V gene: TRBV20-1
J gene: TRBJ2-5
D gene: NA
clone size: few
CDR3 DNA: TGCAGTGCTAGGGATGGCGGGGTCCAAGAGACCCAGTACTTC
CDR3 protein: CSARDGGVQETQYF

V gene: TRBV6-5
J gene: TRBJ1-1
D gene: TRBD1
clone size: NA
CDR3 DNA: TGTGCCAGCAGTCCCACAGGGGTCGGGAACACTGAAGCTTTCTTT
CDR3 protein: CASSPTGVGNTEAFF

V gene: TRBV4-2
J gene: TRBJ1-4
D gene: NA
clone size: few
CDR3 DNA: TGTGCCAGCAGCCAAGATACCTCGGAAAAACTGTTTTTT
CDR3 protein: CASSQDTSEKLFF

V gene: TRBV20-1
J gene: TRBJ2-1
D gene: TRBD1
clone size: NA
CDR3 DNA: TGCAGTGCTAGAGCCGGGACAGCGGTGTACAATGAGCAGTTCTTC
CDR3 protein: CSARAGTAVYNEQFF

V gene: TRBV7-2
J gene: TRBJ2-3
D gene: NA
clone size: few
CDR3 DNA: TGTGCCAGCAGCTTCCTACAGGGTCCCACAGATACGCAGTATTTT
CDR3 protein: CASSFLQGPTDTQYF

V gene: TRBV6-6
J gene: TRBJ1-4
D gene: TRBD1
clone size: few
CDR3 DNA: TGTGCCAGCAGAAGACAGGGAGGACGAGAAAAACTGTTTTTT
CDR3 protein: CASRRQGGREKLFF

V gene: TRBV14
J gene: TRBJ2-6
D gene: NA
clone size: NA
CDR3 DNA: TGTGCCAGCAGCCTGACTGGCGGGATAACTGGGGCCAACGTCCTGACTTTC
CDR3 protein: CASSLTGGITGANVLTF

V gene: TRBV12-3/TRBV12-4
J gene: TRBJ1-5
D gene: NA
clone size: once
CDR3 DNA: TGTGCCAGCAGTTTATCCCGGGGTGGCAATCAGCCCCAGCATTTT
CDR3 protein: CASSLSRGGNQPQHF

V gene: TRBV6-5
J gene: TRBJ1-2
D gene: NA
clone size: few
CDR3 DNA: TGTGCCAGCAGAAGGCGGGGTTCGCACTATGGCTACACCTTC
CDR3 protein: CASRRRGSHYGYTF

V gene: TRBV19
J gene: TRBJ2-7
D gene: TRBD2
clone size: many
CDR3 DNA: TGTGCCAGTAGTTCGCGGTTGACTAGCGTATTCTCCTACGAGCAGTACTTC
CDR3 protein: CASSSRLTSVFSYEQYF